This T cell receptor beta chain originates from a study of CD8+ T cells in alopecia areata. Notes on this clone: Antigen specificity is unknown.

Overall study results and limits: Scalp samples also contribute reads from the resident alphabeta T cells found in normal skin.

The CDR3 runs to 15 residues. V gave up 2 bases and J gave up 0 bases; unmatched junction bases: 4. Germline CDR1 reads SEHNR; CDR2 reads FQNEAQ (reference sequence). RNA was extracted and reverse transcribed into cDNA as the sequencing template. Here immunoSEQ multiplex PCR was the method, and the copy in TCRdb shows in-frame clones only, minus some. Seen here are over 100,000 clones, about 49% observed once, and the top ten hold 15% to 20%. The chain uses TRBV7-9 and TRBJ2-7, with 7 bases identical to TRBD1. This clonotype was sampled from a human donor with alopecia areata. The sequences come from CD8+ T cells sorted from blood, collected at week 0. The CDR3 spells CASSLSDRISYEQYF. The CDR3 DNA follows: TGTGCCAGCAGCTTATCGGACAGGATCTCCTACGAGCAGTACTTC. Variable domain in full (rest from reference TRBV7-9 and TRBJ2-7): DTGVSQNPRHKITKRGQNVTFRCDPISEHNRLYWYRQTLGQGPEFLTYFQNEAQLEKSRLLSDRFSAERPKGSFSTLEIQRTEQGDSAMYLCASSLSDRISYEQYFGPGTRLTVT.